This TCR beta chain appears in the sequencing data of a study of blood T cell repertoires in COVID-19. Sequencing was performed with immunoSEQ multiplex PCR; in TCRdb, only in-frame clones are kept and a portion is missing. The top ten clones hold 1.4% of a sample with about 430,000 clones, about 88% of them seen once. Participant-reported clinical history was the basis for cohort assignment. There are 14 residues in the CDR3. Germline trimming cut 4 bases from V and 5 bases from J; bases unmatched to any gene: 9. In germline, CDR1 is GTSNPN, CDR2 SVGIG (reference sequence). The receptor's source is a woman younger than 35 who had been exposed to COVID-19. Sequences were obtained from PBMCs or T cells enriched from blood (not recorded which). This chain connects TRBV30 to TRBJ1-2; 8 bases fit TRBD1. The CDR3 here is CAWNPGTGSYGYTF. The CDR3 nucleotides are TGTGCCTGGAATCCAGGGACAGGTTCTTATGGCTACACCTTC.